This T cell receptor beta chain was recorded in a study of shared clonotypes between healthy human individuals. General observations from the study: In contrast to clonotypes shared by all four donors, non-shared clonotypes had lower generation probabilities.

Germline lookup yields CDR1 SGHRS and CDR2 YFSETQ. V was pared by 4 bases and J by 8 bases, with 16 bases between. This CDR3 has 14 residues. Produced via immunoSEQ multiplex PCR; TCRdb's table is partial and in-frame only. Among 2 million to 2.5 million clones listed, about 92% were seen once. A note on this clone: What it binds is not known.

The CD4+ fraction was divided into a CD45RA+ naive subset and a CD45RA-negative memory subset. This rearrangement joins TRBV5-1 to TRBJ2-1; the D gene could be TRBD1 or TRBD2 (5 bases each). The source of this sequence is a man younger than 35 in good health. Some clones in this sample may be carry-over from other donors' samples. The sequenced sample consisted of naive CD4+ T cells from PBMCs. Stated subset: CD45RA+ positively selected. CDR3 DNA sequence: TGCGCCAGCAGCCCAATTACAGGAGGTGATGAGCAGTTCTTC. Translating it yields CASSPITGGDEQFF.